Following are 31 T cell receptor beta chains from one sample sequenced in a study of Graves' ophthalmopathy and Graves' hyperthyroidism. CDR3 regions of TCR beta were amplified from RNA transcripts. Following a first-round RT-PCR that used HTBI primers, a second-round multiplex PCR was carried out. Each CDR3 protein is one row after TCRdb ran MiXCR on the multiplex PCR reads. In the table there are just over 400,000 distinct CDR3 sequences, roughly 21% of which are singletons. What was sequenced was peripheral blood. The receptor set was obtained from a woman aged 18-29 years with stable Graves' hyperthyroidism.

This clonotype has at least ten counts. This chain joins TRBV11-2 and TRBJ1-5, with D hard to call. CDR3 length: 15 residues. The germline CDR1 and CDR2 sequences are SGHAT and FQNNGV. Trimming removed 5 bases from V and 3 bases from J, with 14 bases in between. CDR3 sequence: CASSQSWGNNQPQHF. In DNA, the CDR3 is TGTGCCAGCAGCCAATCCTGGGGTAACAATCAGCCCCAGCATTTT.

This clonotype occurred many times. The V and J genes are TRBV30 and TRBJ1-1; D possibly corresponds to TRBD1 (5 bases). CDR1 and CDR2 from the germline V gene are GTSNPN and SVGIG (reference sequence). V was shortened by 3 bases and J by 8 bases, with 16 bases between the two germline ends. The CDR3 contains 13 residues. The DNA of the CDR3 is TGTGCCTGGAGCTTGGGGCAGGCCACAGAAGCTTTCTTT. Translating it yields CAWSLGQATEAFF.

Many counts were recorded for this clonotype. The chain combines TRBV29-1 with TRBJ1-1; D call uncertain. This CDR3 region has 13 residues. V was cut by 5 bases and J by 0 bases, with 10 bases left in between. Germline CDR1 reads SQVTM; CDR2 reads ANQGSEA. The CDR3 sequence is CSVSRRMNTEAFF. The CDR3 DNA follows: TGCAGCGTTAGCCGCCGTATGAACACTGAAGCTTTCTTT.

The V and J genes are TRBV4-2 and TRBJ2-7; 11 bases match TRBD1. V trimming: 3 bases; J trimming: 4 bases; junction bases outside the gene matches: 8. The CDR3 covers 16 residues. Per germline, CDR1 LGHNA and CDR2 YNFKEQ. The CDR3 loop is CASSHTEGQGGYEQYF. The CDR3 DNA is TGTGCCAGCAGCCATACTGAGGGACAGGGGGGGTACGAGCAGTACTTC.

The chain combines TRBV4-2 with TRBJ2-5; TRBD2 aligns across 11 bases. The CDR3 consists of 17 residues. The germline V gene encodes CDR1 LGHNA and CDR2 YNFKEQ. The trim removed 4 bases at V and 1 base at J, leaving 8 bases unmatched. In DNA, the CDR3 is TGTGCCAGCAGCCGGGACCAACTAGCGGGAGTCCAAGAGACCCAGTACTTC. This sequence encodes CASSRDQLAGVQETQYF.

This clonotype was observed at least ten times. This chain uses TRBV4-3 with TRBJ2-7; the match to TRBD1 covers 7 bases. J lost 4 bases, V lost 3 bases, and 6 bases had no gene match. CDR1 LGHNA and CDR2 YSLEER come from the germline V gene. There are 14 residues in the CDR3. For the CDR3, the DNA is TGCGCCAGCAGCCAGGGTGAACAGGGGTACGAGCAGTACTTC. It codes for CASSQGEQGYEQYF.

The chain recombines TRBV12-3 or TRBV12-4 with TRBJ2-7, with D uncertain. Trimming stripped 7 bases from V and 6 bases from J, with 13 bases between. The CDR3 is 12 amino acids. The CDR3 reads CASTNSRGEQYF. DNA of the CDR3: TGTGCCAGCACCAACTCTAGAGGCGAGCAGTACTTC.

This clonotype was seen ten or more times. The rearrangement links TRBV5-1 to TRBJ2-7; TRBD2 matches at 8 bases. V dropped 4 bases and J dropped 0; count of bases not matched to a gene: 6. Per germline, CDR1 SGHRS and CDR2 YFSETQ. The CDR3 loop spans 15 amino acids. CDR3 sequence reads: CASSPLAVYSYEQYF. The CDR3 region has the DNA TGCGCCAGCAGCCCACTAGCGGTCTACTCCTACGAGCAGTACTTC.

Many counts were recorded for this clonotype. The chain is built from TRBV12-3 or TRBV12-4 and TRBJ1-1; D might be TRBD1 (5 bases). This CDR3 spans 15 amino acids. Trimming took 7 bases from V and 0 from J, leaving 15 bases between them. For the CDR3, the DNA is TGTGCCAGCACCTGGGGGAGGGTTCTGAACACTGAAGCTTTCTTT. This gives the protein CASTWGRVLNTEAFF.

The V and J genes are TRBV3-1 and TRBJ2-5; D not certain. Germline CDR1 and CDR2: LGHDT and YNNKEL (reference sequence). The CDR3 spans 17 residues. V was trimmed by 1 base and J by 6 bases, leaving 21 bases between them. CDR3 amino acids: CASSQGSRSLGYQTQYF. The CDR3 DNA reads as TGTGCCAGCAGCCAAGGATCGCGGTCCCTGGGTTATCAGACCCAGTACTTC.

This clonotype was seen many times. The chain is built from TRBV20-1 and TRBJ2-7; D uncertain. The CDR3 runs 14 residues. Trimming took 0 bases from V and 3 from J, leaving 12 bases between them. Per the germline V gene, CDR1 is DFQATT and CDR2 is SNEGSKA (reference sequence). The CDR3 spells CSARDASLSYEQYF. CDR3 bases: TGCAGTGCTAGAGATGCCAGTTTGAGCTACGAGCAGTACTTC.

With regard to this clonotype: A read error is possible here, since a much larger clone lies one base away. The CDR3 here is CASSHPGRVRVRETQYF. CDR3 DNA sequence: TGCGCCAGCAGCCACCCCGGAAGGGTCAGGGTTCGAGAGACCCAGTACTTC. This chain uses TRBV4-1 with TRBJ2-5; tentatively, D is TRBD1 (5 bases). V dropped 3 bases and J dropped 4 bases, with 21 bases sitting between them. The CDR3 is 17 residues long. CDR1 and CDR2 (germline): MGHRA, YSYEKL.

In this sample, this clonotype turned up a few times. The chain carries TRBV4-1 and TRBJ2-7; the D gene could be TRBD1 or TRBD2 (5 bases each). This CDR3 is built from 18 residues. Trimming removed 4 bases at V and 0 bases at J, with 22 bases between. The germline gives CDR1 MGHRA, CDR2 YSYEKL. CDR3 nucleotides: TGCGCCAGCAGCCGGAGCTGGGTTAGGGACCCTATCTCCTACGAGCAGTACTTC. This gives the protein CASSRSWVRDPISYEQYF.

The gene calls are TRBV27 and TRBJ1-5; TRBD1 aligns across 9 bases. The CDR3 runs to 16 residues. CDR1 and CDR2 (germline): MNHEY, SMNVEV (reference sequence). V was clipped by 7 bases and J by 1 base; unmatched bases: 8. The CDR3 protein is CASKEIQGASNQPQHF. For the CDR3, the DNA is TGTGCCAGCAAGGAGATACAGGGGGCGAGCAATCAGCCCCAGCATTTT.

The gene calls are TRBV6-1 and TRBJ1-4; 7 nucleotides line up with TRBD1. With 7 bases clipped from V and 6 bases from J, the junction kept 8 bases outside the gene matches. This CDR3 comprises 14 residues. In germline, CDR1 is MNHNS, CDR2 SASEGT. CDR3 residues: CASIMTGRDEKLFF. Written as DNA, the CDR3 is TGTGCCAGCATCATGACAGGGAGGGATGAAAAACTGTTTTTT.

This clonotype was detected only once. At one end, the junction sequence differs from germline, possibly due to a read error. The chain combines TRBV28 with TRBJ2-5, with D perhaps TRBD1 or TRBD2 (5 bases each). Germline-derived CDR1 and CDR2 are MDHEN and SYDVKM. CDR3 length equals 15 residues. The DNA of the CDR3 is TGCGCCAGCAGCCAACCCGGGGCCCTACAAGAGACCCAGTACTTC. Translation: CASSQPGALQETQYF.

The chain is built from TRBV12-5 and TRBJ2-7, with D possibly matching TRBD1 (7 bases). V gave up 0 bases and J gave up 3 bases, with 15 bases separating them. Germline V CDR1 and CDR2: LGHNT, FRNRAP. CDR3 size: 16 residues. The CDR3 sequence is CASGLVLGQGGYEQYF. In DNA form, the CDR3 reads TGTGCTAGTGGTTTGGTACTGGGCCAGGGGGGCTACGAGCAGTACTTC.

This clonotype has just a few counts. This rearrangement joins TRBV6-1 to TRBJ1-5, with D perhaps TRBD1 (6 bases). Deletions cut 5 bases from V and 7 bases from J, with 21 bases between. The CDR3 runs 16 residues. In germline, CDR1 is MNHNS, CDR2 SASEGT. The CDR3, as DNA: TGTGCCAGCAGTCCCCTAGAGGGGGAAGGTGGCCAGCCCCAGCATTTT. Translation gives CASSPLEGEGGQPQHF.

This chain joins TRBV11-2 and TRBJ1-6; D unclear. Trimming took 0 bases from V and 6 from J, leaving 9 bases between them. The CDR3 is 15 amino acids. The germline gives CDR1 SGHAT, CDR2 FQNNGV. The CDR3 DNA follows: TGTGCCAGCAGCTTAGACCCTGGGCCTAATTCACCCCTCCACTTT. Encoded protein: CASSLDPGPNSPLHF.

This clonotype was recorded many times. The chain employs TRBV24-1 and TRBJ2-7, with no clear D. Looked up from germline, CDR1 is KGHDR and CDR2 is SFDVKD. CDR3 size: 12 residues. Trimming took off 0 bases at V and 6 bases at J, with 5 bases between the two ends. For the CDR3, the DNA is TGTGCCACCAGTGATTTGCAAGGCGAGCAGTACTTC. As protein: CATSDLQGEQYF.

This clonotype was seen a handful of times. CDR3 DNA: TGTGCCACCAGCAGAGATTCGGGGCCTGGCGGACACTCTGGGGCCAACGTCCTGACTTTC. Amino acids: CATSRDSGPGGHSGANVLTF. This rearrangement joins TRBV15 to TRBJ2-6, with D perhaps matching TRBD1 or TRBD2 (5 bases each). CDR1 is LNHNV, CDR2 YYDKDF, per germline (reference sequence). The germline V and J ends were trimmed by 0 bases and 0 bases, with 18 bases remaining between them. The length of the CDR3 is 20 residues.

The chain has TRBV10-3 and TRBJ1-1; 7 bases fit TRBD1. After removal of 5 bases from V and 2 bases from J, the junction contained 8 bases not matched to a gene. Germline assignment: CDR1 ENHRY and CDR2 SYGVKD. This CDR3 has 15 residues. The CDR3 spells CAISPRQGDNTEAFF. CDR3 DNA: TGTGCCATCAGTCCCCGACAGGGAGACAACACTGAAGCTTTCTTT.

This clonotype appeared a few times. The V and J genes are TRBV6-5 and TRBJ1-2; D call uncertain. Looked up from germline, CDR1 is MNHEY and CDR2 is SVGAGI. The CDR3 spans 14 residues. The V and J ends lost 2 bases and 7 bases respectively, with 14 bases between them. The CDR3: CASSYNPGLRGYTF. CDR3 DNA sequence: TGTGCCAGCAGTTACAATCCGGGGTTGCGTGGCTACACCTTC.

This clonotype was seen repeatedly, ten times or more. The chain combines TRBV27 with TRBJ2-7, with 12 bases that match TRBD2. This CDR3 region has 14 residues. Germline-derived CDR1 and CDR2 are MNHEY and SMNVEV (reference sequence). The trim removed 5 bases at V and 5 bases at J, leaving 4 bases unmatched. CDR3 residues: CASSRLAGANEQYF. The CDR3, as DNA: TGTGCCAGCAGTCGACTAGCGGGAGCAAACGAGCAGTACTTC.

This clonotype was counted at least ten times. This sequence joins TRBV20-1 and TRBJ2-7, with a tentative D call TRBD2 (6 bases). Trimming took 5 bases from V and 2 from J, leaving 10 bases between them. The CDR3 has 12 residues. Germline V CDR1 and CDR2: DFQATT, SNEGSKA (reference sequence). The CDR3 bases are TGCAGTGCTGCCGGACTAACCTACGAGCAGTACTTC. It translates to CSAAGLTYEQYF.

This clonotype occurred many times. V and J are TRBV10-2 and TRBJ2-7; 10 positions match TRBD1. Germline CDR1 and CDR2: WSHSY and SAAADI. Trimming took 4 bases from V and 4 from J; bases not matched to a gene: 7. This CDR3 has 15 amino acids. CDR3 DNA sequence: TGCGCCAGCAGTGGCCCGGGACAGGGGCTTTACGAGCAGTACTTC. Its protein is CASSGPGQGLYEQYF.

This clonotype was counted many times. The chain employs TRBV7-2 and TRBJ2-5; D possibly matches TRBD1 or TRBD2 (5 bases each). CDR1 and CDR2 from the germline V gene are SGHTA and FQGNSA. This CDR3 is built from 16 residues. The ends were cut back, 5 bases at V and 1 base at J, with 17 bases in the middle. The chain's CDR3 is CASSARDLVRQETQYF. CDR3 coding DNA: TGTGCCAGCAGCGCCCGGGACCTGGTACGCCAAGAGACCCAGTACTTC. Complete variable domain (other parts from reference TRBV7-2 and TRBJ2-5): GAGVSQSPSNKVTEKGKDVELRCDPISGHTALYWYRQSLGQGLEFLIYFQGNSAPDKSGLPSDRFSAERTGGSVSTLTIQRTQQEDSAVYLCASSARDLVRQETQYFGPGTRLLVL.

This clonotype occurred many times. The genes are TRBV5-1 and TRBJ2-7, with TRBD1 matching 9 bases. The CDR3 length is 15 residues. Germline V lookup: CDR1 SGHRS, CDR2 YFSETQ. The trim removed 2 bases at V and 3 bases at J, leaving 6 bases unmatched. CDR3 in amino acids: CASSLLPGQGYEQYF. The CDR3 DNA reads as TGCGCCAGCAGCTTACTACCGGGACAGGGCTACGAGCAGTACTTC.

This clonotype was recorded at least ten times. J is TRBJ1-6 and V is TRBV12-3 or TRBV12-4, with 8 bases fitting TRBD1. The CDR3 contains 15 residues. The trim removed 2 bases at V and 10 bases at J, leaving 7 bases unmatched. CDR3 nucleotides: TGTGCCAGCAGTTTAAGCAGGGGGCTGGTATCACCCCTCCACTTT. The encoded protein is CASSLSRGLVSPLHF.

This clonotype has at least ten counts. The J gene is TRBJ1-1, the V gene TRBV28, with 7 bases fitting TRBD1. CDR1 MDHEN and CDR2 SYDVKM come from the germline V gene. V lost 3 bases to trimming and J lost 10 bases; unmatched junction nucleotides: 5. The CDR3 sequence is 12 residues long. The CDR3 DNA is TGTGCCAGCAGTTTCAACAGGGGTGGAGCTTTCTTT. Its translation: CASSFNRGGAFF.

The chain combines TRBV20-1 with TRBJ2-7, with TRBD2 as a possible D gene (6 bases). V was clipped by 4 bases and J by 0 bases, with 16 bases between them. CDR1 is DFQATT, CDR2 SNEGSKA, per germline (reference sequence). This CDR3 contains 15 residues. The CDR3 nucleotides are TGCAGTGCTACCTCTCTGGCGGGGAGCTCCTACGAGCAGTACTTC. Its translation is CSATSLAGSSYEQYF.